This is a list of T cell receptor beta chains from one sample in a study of blood T cells in healthy people across ages. MiXCR, applied by TCRdb to the 5' RACE reads, yields one record per CDR3 protein. The data contain 1.5 million to 2 million distinct CDR3 sequences, 28% of them singletons. The sequenced sample consisted of blood. The receptors derive from a woman in her 30s in good health. CDR3s include the opening cysteine and the closing phenylalanine or tryptophan. Each record gives: D gene, J gene, V gene, clone size, CDR3 DNA, CDR3 protein. D genes are given only for firm matches. The size field is filled for only some rows; it gives once, few, many or a size class.

d_gene: TRBD2
j_gene: TRBJ2-1
v_gene: TRBV5-1
abundance: many
CDR3nt: TGCGCCAGCAGCTTGGAGGGGACTAGAGGCGATGAGCAGTTCTTC
CDR3aa: CASSLEGTRGDEQFF

d_gene: TRBD1
j_gene: TRBJ1-2
v_gene: TRBV20-1
abundance: many
CDR3nt: TGCAGTGCCACACACACGAGAGGCGGGACAGGGCTCGGCTACACCTTC
CDR3aa: CSATHTRGGTGLGYTF

d_gene: -
j_gene: TRBJ2-3
v_gene: TRBV7-9
abundance: few
CDR3nt: TGTGCTTCACCCACCACAGATACGCAGTATTTT
CDR3aa: CASPTTDTQYF

d_gene: TRBD2
j_gene: TRBJ2-3
v_gene: TRBV4-3
abundance: many
CDR3nt: TGCGCCAGCAGCCAAGAAGCGGGAGGAGGGGCGGATACGCAGTATTTT
CDR3aa: CASSQEAGGGADTQYF

d_gene: -
j_gene: TRBJ2-7
v_gene: TRBV20-1
abundance: -
CDR3nt: TGCAGTGCTAGACGCCGGCCGGACTCCTACGAGCAGTACTTC
CDR3aa: CSARRRPDSYEQYF

d_gene: -
j_gene: TRBJ1-1
v_gene: TRBV5-5
abundance: -
CDR3nt: TGTGCCAGCAGCTTGTTGCGGGGTGAAGATGAAGCTTTCTTT
CDR3aa: CASSLLRGEDEAFF

d_gene: -
j_gene: TRBJ1-2
v_gene: TRBV4-1
abundance: -
CDR3nt: TGCGCCAGCAGCCGATCAACAGGGTCCCCCTCCTATGGCTACACCTTC
CDR3aa: CASSRSTGSPSYGYTF

d_gene: -
j_gene: TRBJ2-3
v_gene: TRBV12-3/TRBV12-4
abundance: -
CDR3nt: TGTGCCAGCAGTCGAGGGGGGGGCGATGCGCAGTATTTT
CDR3aa: CASSRGGGDAQYF

d_gene: -
j_gene: TRBJ1-2
v_gene: TRBV7-2
abundance: few
CDR3nt: TGTGCCAGCAGCTTAGGGTCTAGTTACAGGAATGGCTACACCTTC
CDR3aa: CASSLGSSYRNGYTF

d_gene: -
j_gene: TRBJ2-1
v_gene: TRBV20-1
abundance: many
CDR3nt: TGCAGTGCCGAAGGGGCCTACAATGAGCAGTTCTTC
CDR3aa: CSAEGAYNEQFF

d_gene: TRBD2
j_gene: TRBJ2-3
v_gene: TRBV12-3/TRBV12-4
abundance: few
CDR3nt: TGTGCCAGCGGACCCCTACTAGCGGGGGCACACGATACGCAGTATTTT
CDR3aa: CASGPLLAGAHDTQYF

d_gene: -
j_gene: TRBJ2-7
v_gene: TRBV27
abundance: -
CDR3nt: TGTGCCAGCAGTTTATCGTGGACCTCCTACGAGCAGTACTTC
CDR3aa: CASSLSWTSYEQYF

d_gene: -
j_gene: TRBJ2-4
v_gene: TRBV7-9
abundance: -
CDR3nt: TGTGCCACCACGGGCAGGCTAAGGGACATTCAGTACTTC
CDR3aa: CATTGRLRDIQYF

d_gene: TRBD1
j_gene: TRBJ2-3
v_gene: TRBV24-1
abundance: few
CDR3nt: TGTGCCACCAGTGATAGGACAGGCCCGGGAGATACGCAGTATTTT
CDR3aa: CATSDRTGPGDTQYF

d_gene: -
j_gene: TRBJ2-2
v_gene: TRBV7-2
abundance: -
CDR3nt: TGTGCCAGCCGTCCCGCCCCTTTGGCGGTCGGGGAGCTGTTTTTT
CDR3aa: CASRPAPLAVGELFF

d_gene: -
j_gene: TRBJ2-5
v_gene: TRBV18
abundance: few
CDR3nt: TGTGCCAGCTCACCCCAGGAGTACCAAGAGACCCAGTACTTC
CDR3aa: CASSPQEYQETQYF

d_gene: -
j_gene: TRBJ2-7
v_gene: TRBV6-6
abundance: -
CDR3nt: TGTGCCAGCAGTTACGCCTCTTACCTCTCCTACGAGCAGTACTTC
CDR3aa: CASSYASYLSYEQYF

d_gene: -
j_gene: TRBJ1-3
v_gene: TRBV29-1
abundance: -
CDR3nt: TGCAGCGTTGAATTAATTGGAAACACCAGATATTTT
CDR3aa: CSVELIGNTRYF

d_gene: TRBD1
j_gene: TRBJ1-4
v_gene: TRBV7-9
abundance: -
CDR3nt: TGTGCCAGCAGCCCTATGACAGGGGGGTCTAATGAAAAACTGTTTTTT
CDR3aa: CASSPMTGGSNEKLFF

d_gene: -
j_gene: TRBJ1-5
v_gene: TRBV6-2/TRBV6-3
abundance: -
CDR3nt: TGTGCCAGCAGTTACCTCCAATATAGCAATCAGCCCCAGCATTTT
CDR3aa: CASSYLQYSNQPQHF

d_gene: -
j_gene: TRBJ1-2
v_gene: TRBV4-1
abundance: few
CDR3nt: TGCGCCAGCAGCCAAGATGAGGAGGAAAACTATGGCTACACCTTC
CDR3aa: CASSQDEEENYGYTF

d_gene: -
j_gene: TRBJ1-6
v_gene: TRBV2
abundance: -
CDR3nt: TGTGCCAGCAGTCGCTCGGGTCTCATCCCCCTCCACTTT
CDR3aa: CASSRSGLIPLHF

d_gene: -
j_gene: TRBJ1-6
v_gene: TRBV12-3/TRBV12-4
abundance: few
CDR3nt: TGTGCCAGCAGTTTAGGCCCATTGGGTAATTCACCCCTCCACTTT
CDR3aa: CASSLGPLGNSPLHF

d_gene: TRBD2
j_gene: TRBJ2-7
v_gene: TRBV4-1
abundance: few
CDR3nt: TGCGCCAGCAGCCGGGGAGGTGGGGGAGGGAGCTCCTACGAGCAGTACTTC
CDR3aa: CASSRGGGGGSSYEQYF

d_gene: TRBD1
j_gene: TRBJ1-6
v_gene: TRBV30
abundance: -
CDR3nt: TGTGCCTGGAGTGAGGACAGGGGGCCTAGACCCCTCCACTTT
CDR3aa: CAWSEDRGPRPLHF

d_gene: -
j_gene: TRBJ2-3
v_gene: TRBV5-1
abundance: few
CDR3nt: TGCGCCAGCAGCTTCGGACAGAGGGATACGCAGTATTTT
CDR3aa: CASSFGQRDTQYF

d_gene: TRBD1
j_gene: TRBJ1-6
v_gene: TRBV3-1
abundance: -
CDR3nt: TGTGCCAGCAGCCAAGGGGACAGCAATTCACCCCTCCACTTT
CDR3aa: CASSQGDSNSPLHF

d_gene: -
j_gene: TRBJ2-1
v_gene: TRBV20-1
abundance: few
CDR3nt: TGCAGTGCTAGAAGTCAACAGGGAAACTACGAGCAGTTCTTC
CDR3aa: CSARSQQGNYEQFF

d_gene: TRBD2
j_gene: TRBJ2-3
v_gene: TRBV11-1
abundance: -
CDR3nt: TGTGCCAGCAGCTTAACCCCTTGGCGGGGGACCAAGGGCTATAGCACAGATACGCAGTATTTT
CDR3aa: CASSLTPWRGTKGYSTDTQYF

d_gene: -
j_gene: TRBJ2-1
v_gene: TRBV20-1
abundance: -
CDR3nt: TGCAGTGCTGGGGGGGCGGGAGATCGGGACAATGAGCAGTTCTTC
CDR3aa: CSAGGAGDRDNEQFF

d_gene: -
j_gene: TRBJ2-4
v_gene: TRBV15
abundance: many
CDR3nt: TGTGCCACGAGTGCCCAAACAAGGACAGTTTTTACTTTAGCCAAAAACATTCAGTACTTC
CDR3aa: CATSAQTRTVFTLAKNIQYF

d_gene: -
j_gene: TRBJ2-1
v_gene: TRBV30
abundance: few
CDR3nt: TGTGCCTGGAGTGTACTTTTGGCTCGCGATGACAATGAGCAGTTCTTC
CDR3aa: CAWSVLLARDDNEQFF

d_gene: -
j_gene: TRBJ2-7
v_gene: TRBV7-9
abundance: -
CDR3nt: TGTGCCAGCAGCCTCCCACAAGACGGAAGCTCCTACGAGCAGTACTTC
CDR3aa: CASSLPQDGSSYEQYF

d_gene: -
j_gene: TRBJ2-7
v_gene: TRBV18
abundance: -
CDR3nt: TGTGCCAGCTCACCCTCGGACAGCTGGAACGAGCAGTACTTC
CDR3aa: CASSPSDSWNEQYF

d_gene: -
j_gene: TRBJ2-5
v_gene: TRBV6-5
abundance: few
CDR3nt: TGTGCCAGCAGTTACGACCGGAAAGAGACCCAGTACTTC
CDR3aa: CASSYDRKETQYF

d_gene: -
j_gene: TRBJ2-5
v_gene: TRBV28
abundance: -
CDR3nt: TGTGCCAGCAGTTTAGAGGGGGACCCAGAGGATCTGGAGACCCAGTACTTC
CDR3aa: CASSLEGDPEDLETQYF

d_gene: -
j_gene: TRBJ2-2
v_gene: TRBV9
abundance: -
CDR3nt: TGTGCCAGCAGCGTCGGACCTTACGGGGAGCTGTTTTTT
CDR3aa: CASSVGPYGELFF

d_gene: -
j_gene: TRBJ2-3
v_gene: TRBV12-3/TRBV12-4
abundance: -
CDR3nt: TGTGCCAGCAGGGCCCAGGACATATACACAGATACGCTGTATTTT
CDR3aa: CASRAQDIYTDTLYF

d_gene: -
j_gene: TRBJ2-3
v_gene: TRBV6-4
abundance: few
CDR3nt: TGTGCCAGCAGCCAGCAAGGCAGGGGTGTTGCAGATACGCAGTATTTT
CDR3aa: CASSQQGRGVADTQYF

d_gene: -
j_gene: TRBJ1-1
v_gene: TRBV7-9
abundance: -
CDR3nt: TGTGCCAGCAGCTCGACCGGGACTCCTACTATGAACACTGAAGCTTTCTTT
CDR3aa: CASSSTGTPTMNTEAFF

d_gene: -
j_gene: TRBJ1-6
v_gene: TRBV20-1
abundance: many
CDR3nt: TGCAGTGCCCGGACATCCCCCGGCCATAATTCACCCCTCCACTTT
CDR3aa: CSARTSPGHNSPLHF

d_gene: -
j_gene: TRBJ1-2
v_gene: TRBV5-1
abundance: -
CDR3nt: TGCGCCAGCAGCTTAATCGGGGATGGCTACACCTTC
CDR3aa: CASSLIGDGYTF

d_gene: -
j_gene: TRBJ2-7
v_gene: TRBV7-2
abundance: -
CDR3nt: TGTGCCAGCAGCCCGGGGCCTCAGGACGAGCAGTACTTC
CDR3aa: CASSPGPQDEQYF

d_gene: TRBD2
j_gene: TRBJ2-1
v_gene: TRBV7-3
abundance: few
CDR3nt: TGTGCCAGCAGCCTGTCTAGCGGGGACTACAATGAGCAGTTCTTC
CDR3aa: CASSLSSGDYNEQFF

d_gene: TRBD2
j_gene: TRBJ2-1
v_gene: TRBV20-1
abundance: few
CDR3nt: TGCAGTGCCCTCGACCAGCGGGGGTTGCGGTTCTTC
CDR3aa: CSALDQRGLRFF

d_gene: TRBD2
j_gene: TRBJ2-1
v_gene: TRBV19
abundance: few
CDR3nt: TGTGCCAGTAGTACCCAAGCGGGGTTGTACAATGAGCAGTTCTTC
CDR3aa: CASSTQAGLYNEQFF

d_gene: -
j_gene: TRBJ2-5
v_gene: TRBV6-1
abundance: many
CDR3nt: TGTGCCAGCAGTGGCATACCAGTTCAAGAGACCCAGTACTTC
CDR3aa: CASSGIPVQETQYF

d_gene: -
j_gene: TRBJ1-2
v_gene: TRBV12-3/TRBV12-4
abundance: -
CDR3nt: TGTGCCACCACCCGACTAGCGGGGAATGGCTACACCTTC
CDR3aa: CATTRLAGNGYTF

d_gene: TRBD2
j_gene: TRBJ2-1
v_gene: TRBV30
abundance: once
CDR3nt: TGTGCCCGGAGGGGGACTAGTGTCTACAATGAGCAGTTCTTC
CDR3aa: CARRGTSVYNEQFF

d_gene: TRBD1
j_gene: TRBJ2-7
v_gene: TRBV20-1
abundance: -
CDR3nt: TGCAGTGCCCCCCGACAGGGGGAGGTTTACAATGAGCAGTACTTC
CDR3aa: CSAPRQGEVYNEQYF

d_gene: TRBD1
j_gene: TRBJ2-7
v_gene: TRBV4-1
abundance: few
CDR3nt: TGCGCCAGCAGCCAGTCGGGGCAGGGGGCCTACGAGCAGTACTTC
CDR3aa: CASSQSGQGAYEQYF

d_gene: -
j_gene: TRBJ1-2
v_gene: TRBV21-1
abundance: few
CDR3nt: TGTGCCAGCAATCAGGGTCGGCACTATGGCTACACCTTC
CDR3aa: CASNQGRHYGYTF

d_gene: -
j_gene: TRBJ1-1
v_gene: TRBV10-3
abundance: once
CDR3nt: TGTACCACCAGTGATAGGCCTCTTCGGGACACTGAAGCTTTCTTT
CDR3aa: CTTSDRPLRDTEAFF

d_gene: -
j_gene: TRBJ2-5
v_gene: TRBV25-1
abundance: -
CDR3nt: TGTGCCAGCAGTGAAGTAACAGGAAGGGATGAGCAGTACTTC
CDR3aa: CASSEVTGRDEQYF